This T cell receptor beta chain was captured in a study of identical twins. V lost 2 bases to trimming and J lost 5 bases; unmatched junction nucleotides: 6. The CDR3 is 15 residues long. TCRdb recomputed calls from the 5' RACE reads with MiXCR, one row per CDR3 protein. The sample records a few hundred thousand distinct CDR3 sequences, 24% being singletons. The sample was also linked to a second study, of T cells expressing NK-cell markers. This second study says: The study sequenced eight donors, seven HCMV-seropositive and one seronegative. Restriction of sorting to alpha-beta TCR T cells was accomplished in several experiments using an anti-gamma-delta TCR antibody. Dominant NKG2C+ clonotypes made up roughly 1.0-7.0% of CD8+ T cells in over five donors.

The sequence derives from a woman aged 18 to 35 in good health. Sequencing input: CD4+ T cells sorted from blood. This sequence joins TRBV12-3 or TRBV12-4 and TRBJ2-1, with 7 bases that match TRBD2. CDR3 DNA sequence: TGTGCCAGCAGTTTATTGGGGGGACTAAACAATGAGCAGTTCTTC. This encodes CASSLLGGLNNEQFF.